The rows below give T cell receptor beta chains drawn from one sample of a study of OX40 agonist ivuxolimab in advanced cancers. The repertoire was sequenced with immunoSEQ multiplex PCR; TCRdb's copy has only in-frame clones and lacks some. In the table there are about 100,000 clones, approximately 90% of which are singletons. The sample in question was CD4+ or CD8+ T cells sorted from blood, obtained in a trial of the OX40 agonist ivuxolimab. All receptors derive from an adult with an advanced solid tumor such as melanoma, head and neck, liver or kidney cancer. Each CDR3 is given with its conserved first and last residue. Fields, in order: clone size, D gene, J gene, V gene, CDR3 protein, CDR3 DNA. The D gene is left open where the match is weak. Clone size is shown for a subset of rows, as once, few, many or a class of expanded clone.

once	.	TRBJ2-6	TRBV4-2	CASSLTGAGANVLTF	TGTGCCAGCAGCCTGACGGGAGCTGGGGCCAACGTCCTGACTTTC
few	.	TRBJ1-4	TRBV5-1	CASSLTPPGRSEKLFF	TGCGCCAGCAGCTTGACCCCCCCGGGAAGAAGTGAAAAACTGTTTTTT
.	TRBD2	TRBJ2-7	TRBV30	CAWSMTSVKYEQYF	TGTGCCTGGAGTATGACTAGCGTAAAGTACGAGCAGTACTTC
.	.	TRBJ1-4	TRBV28	CASSSSSQGRREKLFF	TGTGCCAGCAGTTCCTCCTCACAGGGTAGGCGTGAAAAACTGTTTTTT
.	.	TRBJ1-1	TRBV18	CASSPPRQVGAFF	TGTGCCAGCTCACCACCGAGACAAGTTGGAGCTTTCTTT
.	.	TRBJ1-1	TRBV12-5	CASGLETHTEAFF	TGTGCTAGTGGTTTGGAGACCCACACTGAAGCTTTCTTT
.	TRBD2	TRBJ2-3	TRBV29-1	CSVSPTSHHTDTQYF	TGCAGCGTTAGCCCGACTAGCCACCACACAGATACGCAGTATTTT
few	.	TRBJ2-7	TRBV4-1	CASSQDPELYTYEQYF	TGCGCCAGCAGCCAAGATCCGGAACTTTATACCTACGAGCAGTACTTC
.	TRBD2	TRBJ2-7	TRBV6-5	CASSRLAGGYEQYF	TGTGCCAGCAGTCGGCTAGCGGGAGGCTACGAGCAGTACTTC
.	.	TRBJ2-1	TRBV7-3	CASSSLHGEQFF	TGTGCCAGCAGCTCCCTCCACGGGGAGCAGTTCTTC
.	TRBD2	TRBJ2-1	TRBV15	CATSAWTSGSYNEQFF	TGTGCCACCAGCGCATGGACTAGCGGGAGCTACAATGAGCAGTTCTTC
.	TRBD2	TRBJ2-7	TRBV5-1	CASSPGLAGLGEQYF	TGCGCCAGCAGCCCCGGACTAGCGGGCTTGGGAGAGCAGTACTTC
once	TRBD1	TRBJ2-3	TRBV11-2	CASTRSGTGYGEDTQYF	TGTGCCAGCACCCGATCCGGGACAGGGTATGGGGAAGATACGCAGTATTTT
.	.	TRBJ2-3	TRBV2	CATSGDTDTQYF	TGTGCCACCTCAGGCGACACAGATACGCAGTATTTT
.	.	TRBJ1-1	TRBV2	CASSVRGRLTGEAFF	TGTGCCAGCAGTGTTCGAGGACGGCTAACGGGGGAAGCTTTCTTT
.	.	TRBJ1-3	TRBV5-6	CASSSPGTVSGNTIYF	TGTGCCAGCAGCTCCCCTGGAACGGTCTCTGGAAACACCATATATTTT
.	TRBD2	TRBJ2-2	TRBV10-1	CASSADRPSGISGELFF	TGCGCCAGCAGTGCTGATCGCCCTAGCGGGATATCCGGGGAGCTGTTTTTT
once	.	TRBJ2-1	TRBV4-2	CASSSRSSYNEQFF	TGTGCCAGCAGTTCCAGGAGCTCCTACAATGAGCAGTTCTTC
.	TRBD2	TRBJ2-2	TRBV11-3	CASSFLPGGTGELFF	TGTGCCAGCAGCTTCTTACCGGGGGGCACCGGGGAGCTGTTTTTT
.	.	TRBJ2-7	TRBV18	CASSSGLSYEQYF	TGTGCCAGCTCGTCCGGGCTCTCCTACGAGCAGTACTTC
.	TRBD1	TRBJ1-1	TRBV7-9	CASSPWDRVSSEAFF	TGTGCCAGCAGCCCCTGGGACAGGGTTTCTTCTGAAGCTTTCTTT
.	TRBD1	TRBJ2-7	TRBV28	CASSLTGTGNYEQYF	TGTGCCAGCAGTTTAACCGGGACAGGGAACTACGAGCAGTACTTC
.	.	TRBJ2-5	TRBV6-5	CASSYTSGGRETQYF	TGTGCCAGCAGTTACACTTCTGGAGGTCGGGAGACCCAGTACTTC
.	TRBD1	TRBJ2-2	TRBV2	CATFPGQGFTGELFF	TGTGCCACCTTTCCGGGACAGGGTTTTACCGGGGAGCTGTTTTTT
.	.	TRBJ2-7	TRBV6-1	CASGNRGNEQYF	TGTGCCAGCGGGAATAGAGGGAATGAGCAGTACTTC
.	.	TRBJ1-4	TRBV15	CATSRGGNEKLFF	TGTGCCACCAGCAGAGGAGGAAATGAAAAACTGTTTTTT
.	TRBD1	TRBJ2-7	TRBV4-3	CASSGQGVEEQYF	TGCGCCAGCTCGGGACAGGGGGTCGAGGAGCAGTACTTC
.	TRBD1	TRBJ2-1	TRBV5-1	CASSLRPGTGDNEQFF	TGCGCCAGCAGCTTACGACCCGGGACAGGGGACAATGAGCAGTTCTTC
.	.	TRBJ1-2	TRBV2	CASSGAGVEVAGGYTF	TGTGCCAGCAGTGGGGCGGGTGTTGAGGTGGCTGGTGGCTACACCTTC
.	TRBD1	TRBJ1-5	TRBV10-3	CAISKTGGASNQPQHF	TGTGCCATCAGTAAAACAGGGGGCGCGAGCAATCAGCCCCAGCATTTT
.	TRBD2	TRBJ2-5	TRBV29-1	CSAGLAGAETQYF	TGCAGCGCTGGACTAGCGGGAGCAGAGACCCAGTACTTC
.	TRBD1	TRBJ2-5	TRBV11-2	CASTQGWETQYF	TGTGCCAGCACACAGGGGTGGGAGACCCAGTACTTC
.	TRBD2	TRBJ2-1	TRBV27	CASRASGSRNEQFF	TGTGCCAGCCGAGCTAGCGGGAGTAGGAATGAGCAGTTCTTC
.	TRBD2	TRBJ2-5	TRBV15	CATSRPLGLAGQETQYF	TGTGCCACCAGCAGACCCCTGGGTCTAGCGGGGCAAGAGACCCAGTACTTC
.	TRBD1	TRBJ2-7	TRBV9	CASSPGTGDNEQYF	TGTGCCAGCAGCCCCGGGACAGGGGACAACGAGCAGTACTTC
.	.	TRBJ1-2	TRBV7-9	CASTPTQGGNYGYTF	TGTGCCAGCACCCCAACGCAGGGAGGTAACTATGGCTACACCTTC
.	.	TRBJ1-4	TRBV11-2	CASSLDPREKLFF	TGTGCCAGCAGCTTAGATCCGAGGGAAAAACTGTTTTTT
.	.	TRBJ1-1	TRBV28	CASSPWKGGMTEAFF	TGTGCCAGCAGTCCGTGGAAGGGCGGTATGACTGAAGCTTTCTTT
.	TRBD2	TRBJ2-6	TRBV5-1	CASSLEASGSHGANVLTF	TGCGCCAGCAGCTTGGAGGCTAGCGGGAGTCATGGGGCCAACGTCCTGACTTTC
.	.	TRBJ1-1	TRBV7-9	CASSRGPVNTEAFF	TGTGCCAGCAGCCGGGGGCCGGTGAACACTGAAGCTTTCTTT
once	TRBD2	TRBJ2-7	TRBV2	CASTSDGRFSYEQYF	TGTGCCAGCACAAGTGACGGGAGGTTCTCCTACGAGCAGTACTTC
.	TRBD1	TRBJ1-4	TRBV15	CATSRTGTGVEKLFF	TGTGCCACCAGCAGGACCGGGACAGGGGTTGAAAAACTGTTTTTT
.	.	TRBJ2-2	TRBV7-9	CASSLAARNTGELFF	TGTGCCAGCAGCTTAGCAGCCAGGAACACCGGGGAGCTGTTTTTT
.	TRBD1	TRBJ1-1	TRBV18	CASSQGGNTEAFF	TGTGCCAGCTCCCAGGGGGGCAACACTGAAGCTTTCTTT
.	.	TRBJ2-3	TRBV2	CANSTGGTDTQYF	TGTGCCAACTCAACCGGGGGCACAGATACGCAGTATTTT
.	.	TRBJ1-1	TRBV6-1	CASSERRNTEAFF	TGTGCCAGCAGTGAAAGGCGGAACACTGAAGCTTTCTTT
.	.	TRBJ1-5	TRBV27	CASSLWGDGNQPQHF	TGTGCCAGCAGTTTATGGGGAGATGGCAATCAGCCCCAGCATTTT
.	TRBD2	TRBJ2-7	TRBV11-3	CASSLEGGPWYEQYF	TGTGCCAGCAGCTTAGAGGGAGGGCCTTGGTACGAGCAGTACTTC
.	TRBD2	TRBJ2-1	TRBV7-3	CASSLTSGDEQFF	TGTGCCAGCAGCCTAACTAGCGGGGACGAGCAGTTCTTC
.	.	TRBJ2-3	TRBV18	CASSPSVDTQYF	TGTGCCAGCTCACCCTCGGTAGATACGCAGTATTTT
.	.	TRBJ1-1	TRBV27	CASSSLNRAPNTEAFF	TGTGCCAGCAGTTCACTTAACCGGGCCCCGAACACTGAAGCTTTCTTT
.	.	TRBJ2-5	TRBV2	CATNLQETQYF	TGTGCCACAAACTTACAAGAGACCCAGTACTTC
.	.	TRBJ2-7	TRBV6-5	CASSYSRRVSSYEQYF	TGTGCCAGCAGTTACTCCCGGCGGGTGAGCTCCTACGAGCAGTACTTC